Each of the 7 T cell receptor beta chains below was sequenced from the same sample in a study of blood T cell repertoires in COVID-19. The data were produced by immunoSEQ multiplex PCR, yet TCRdb's version contains in-frame clones alone and is incomplete. Of 70,000 to 100,000 clones listed, roughly 80% are singletons. The sample consisted of peripheral blood. The receptors come from a woman older than 75 with acute or convalescent COVID-19.

This clone came up once. The V and J genes are TRBV5-8 and TRBJ2-3, with 8 bases identical to TRBD1. V shed 5 bases and J 6 bases; nucleotides not matched to a gene: 20. There are 18 residues in the CDR3. CDR1 is SGHTS, CDR2 YDEGEE, per germline. Here the CDR3 reads CASSQRGQDIESGDTQYF. The CDR3, as DNA: TGTGCCAGCAGTCAGAGGGGACAGGACATAGAAAGTGGGGATACGCAGTATTTT.

The genes are TRBV29-1 and TRBJ2-7, with 8 bases lining up with TRBD1. Trimming at V came to 4 bases and at J to 6 bases, leaving 14 bases not matched to a gene. This CDR3 contains 15 residues. Germline-derived CDR1 and CDR2 are SQVTM and ANQGSEA. The CDR3 loop reads CSVGGTGHANSEQYF. The CDR3 nucleotides read TGCAGCGTTGGGGGGACAGGCCATGCTAATAGCGAGCAGTACTTC.

About this clone: The junction does not match germline at one end; this may be a read error. The genes are TRBV7-3 and TRBJ2-4; 12 nucleotides match TRBD2. Per the germline V gene, CDR1 is SGHTA and CDR2 is FQGTGA. The CDR3 has 15 residues. CDR3 sequence (DNA): TGTGTCAGCAGCCCCGGGACTAGCGGGAAAAACATTCAGTACTTC. It is translated as CVSSPGTSGKNIQYF.

This chain links TRBV28 with TRBJ2-7; D is ambiguous. The V gene's germline CDR1 is MDHEN and CDR2 SYDVKM. CDR3 length: 12 amino acids. The V end was cut by 5 bases, the J end by 2 bases, with 7 bases between. This CDR3 reads CASSQGAYEQYF. CDR3 in DNA: TGTGCCAGCAGTCAAGGAGCCTACGAGCAGTACTTC.

The gene calls are TRBV6-6 and TRBJ1-2; 8 positions match TRBD1. The germline V gene has CDR1 MNHNY and CDR2 SVGAGI (reference sequence). J gave up 3 bases and V 2 bases, and 5 bases lay outside the gene matches. This CDR3 has 15 residues. CDR3 sequence: CASSYRTGGDYGYTF. For the CDR3, the DNA is TGTGCCAGCAGTTACCGAACAGGGGGAGACTATGGCTACACCTTC.

The rearrangement uses TRBV19 and TRBJ2-2; the D gene is possibly TRBD1 (6 bases). The germline gives CDR1 LNHDA, CDR2 SQIVND (reference sequence). The ends were cut back, 4 bases at V and 0 bases at J, with 12 bases in the middle. The CDR3 covers 16 residues. The CDR3 DNA reads as TGTGCCAGTAGTAGGTCGGGACACCCGAACACCGGGGAGCTGTTTTTT. This codes for CASSRSGHPNTGELFF. The full variable domain, rest sourced from reference TRBV19 and TRBJ2-2, is DGGITQSPKYLFRKEGQNVTLSCEQNLNHDAMYWYRQDPGQGLRLIYYSQIVNDFQKGDIAEGYSVSREKKESFPLTVTSAQKNPTAFYLCASSRSGHPNTGELFFGEGSRLTVL.

The chain has TRBV6-5 and TRBJ1-2; a possible D gene is TRBD1 (6 bases). Germline V gene sequence: CDR1 MNHEY, CDR2 SVGAGI. This CDR3 region has 15 residues. Trimming stripped 6 bases from V and 2 bases from J, with 16 bases between. Here the CDR3 DNA reads TGTGCCAGCAGATTACAGGGTGGTCAGAACTATGGCTACACCTTC. It encodes CASRLQGGQNYGYTF.